This T cell receptor (beta chain) was captured by sequencing in a study of breast tumors, draining lymph nodes, adjacent tissues. Study-level findings and limits: Compared with lymph nodes, tumors were less diverse; compared with nontumor tissue, more.

The V gene's germline CDR1 is MGHRA and CDR2 YSYEKL. Trimming removed 4 bases from V and 4 bases from J; junction bases left unmatched: 4. The CDR3 spans 16 residues. The lymph nodes were axillary draining lymph nodes from breast cancer patients. TCRdb redid the calling of the multiplex PCR reads with MiXCR, one entry per CDR3 protein. Among 100,000 to 150,000 distinct CDR3 sequences listed, about 20% were seen once. There are many counts of this clonotype. Its antigen is currently unknown. Sequencing was carried out using axillary lymph node tissue. This chain uses TRBV4-1 with TRBJ2-1; 13 bases map to TRBD2. This clonotype was obtained from a female donor with breast cancer. Some clones in this sample may be carry-over from other donors' samples. This chain's CDR3 is CASSPGLAGAYNEQFF. The CDR3 DNA is TGCGCCAGCAGCCCCGGACTAGCGGGAGCATACAATGAGCAGTTCTTC.